These 32 T cell receptor beta chains were all obtained from the same sample, sequenced in a study of Graves' ophthalmopathy and Graves' hyperthyroidism. CDR3 regions of TCR beta were amplified from RNA transcripts. An opening RT-PCR round employed HTBI primers and preceded a second-round multiplex PCR. TCRdb re-analysed the multiplex PCR reads in MiXCR, keeping a single row per CDR3 protein. The table lists 600,000 to 700,000 distinct CDR3 sequences, about two fifths of them singletons, with under 3.5% in the top ten. The sample taken for sequencing was peripheral blood. Source of these receptors: an adult man with Graves' ophthalmopathy.

V usage is TRBV10-3 and J usage is TRBJ1-2; D is unclear. Per germline, CDR1 ENHRY and CDR2 SYGVKD. The CDR3 is made up of 11 amino acids. V gave up 6 bases and J gave up 2 bases, with 4 bases separating them. CDR3 DNA: TGTGCCATCAGGGGGAACTATGGCTACACCTTC. The encoded protein is CAIRGNYGYTF.

This clonotype came up many times. This chain joins TRBV20-1 and TRBJ2-7, with D uncertain. The V end was cut by 1 base, the J end by 6 bases, with 10 bases between. The CDR3 spans 12 residues. The germline CDR1 and CDR2 sequences are DFQATT and SNEGSKA (reference sequence). Written as DNA, the CDR3 is TGCAGTGCTAGAGTGGCCCTCTCCGAGCAGTACTTC. Translation gives CSARVALSEQYF.

The chain employs TRBV7-2 and TRBJ2-2; 10 bases map to TRBD2. The CDR3 runs to 16 residues. V lost 2 bases, J lost 5 bases, and 5 bases stayed unmatched. CDR1 is SGHTA, CDR2 FQGNSA, per germline. The CDR3 DNA follows: TGTGCCAGCAGCTTAAAACTAGCGGGGATTACCGGGGAGCTGTTTTTT. Its translation: CASSLKLAGITGELFF.

This clonotype showed up just a few times. CDR3 DNA sequence: TGTGCCAGCAGTTTATCTAGAGAGAACTATGGCTACACCTTC. It codes for CASSLSRENYGYTF. V is TRBV27 and J is TRBJ1-2, with D unclear. CDR1 is MNHEY, CDR2 SMNVEV, per germline (reference sequence). Trimming removed 0 bases from V and 2 bases from J, with 7 bases in between. The CDR3 is 14 residues long.

The sample holds a few counts of this clonotype. This chain connects TRBV7-9 to TRBJ1-4, with 7 bases aligning to TRBD1. V gave up 4 bases and J gave up 9 bases; unmatched junction bases: 14. There are 16 residues in the CDR3. Germline CDR1 and CDR2: SEHNR and FQNEAQ (reference sequence). The CDR3 reads CASSSGGGRAQKKLFF. CDR3 bases: TGTGCCAGCAGCTCCGGAGGGGGCAGGGCTCAAAAAAAACTGTTTTTT.

This clonotype has at least ten counts. J is TRBJ1-2 and V is TRBV12-3 or TRBV12-4; unclear D gene. Trimming removed 0 bases at V and 7 bases at J, with 6 bases between. The CDR3 spans 12 residues. This CDR3 reads CASSLALRGYTF. In nucleotides, the CDR3 is TGTGCCAGCAGTTTAGCCCTTCGTGGCTACACCTTC.

This clonotype was counted between two and nine times. In nucleotides, the CDR3 is TGTGCCAGCAGTCCCCGGACAGGTGGAAGGTGGGGGCAGTACTTC. Its translation: CASSPRTGGRWGQYF. The chain carries TRBV12-3 or TRBV12-4 and TRBJ2-7, with TRBD1 matching 7 bases. V dropped 5 bases and J dropped 9; count of bases not matched to a gene: 16. CDR3 length: 15 residues.

J is TRBJ2-5 and V is TRBV11-3; 7 bases fit TRBD1. Germline CDR1 SGHNT, CDR2 YENEEA. The trim removed 6 bases at V and 5 bases at J, leaving 6 bases unmatched. The length of the CDR3 is 13 residues. CDR3 bases: TGTGCCAGCAGGAAGACAGGGCTGGAGACCCAGTACTTC. Translation gives CASRKTGLETQYF.

Turning to this clonotype: An end of the junction does not agree with germline; a read error may underlie this. The rearrangement links TRBV7-9 to TRBJ2-6; 7 bases map to TRBD1. Germline lookup yields CDR1 SEHNR and CDR2 FQNEAQ (reference sequence). This CDR3 spans 15 amino acids. DNA of the CDR3: TGTGCCAGCAGCGCCGCTGACAGGGTTGGTTTTCCTGAAGCTTTC. Its protein product is CASSAADRVGFPEAF.

This clonotype was seen repeatedly, ten times or more. The V gene is TRBV7-2, the J gene TRBJ1-6; 8 positions agree with TRBD1. The CDR3 loop spans 14 amino acids. Germline CDR1 and CDR2: SGHTA and FQGNSA. The V segment lost 0 bases and the J segment 13 bases; nucleotides outside the gene matches: 5. The CDR3 is CASSLARDRRPLHF. The CDR3 nucleotides read TGTGCCAGCAGCTTAGCGCGGGACAGGCGGCCCCTCCACTTT.

This chain connects TRBV7-9 to TRBJ2-7; 7 bases map to TRBD2. Trimming removed 2 bases from V and 7 bases from J; junction bases left unmatched: 5. CDR1 and CDR2 from the germline V gene are SEHNR and FQNEAQ (reference sequence). This CDR3 comprises 13 residues. CDR3 sequence reads: CASSLSGDPEQYF. CDR3 sequence (DNA): TGTGCCAGCAGCTTAAGCGGGGACCCAGAGCAGTACTTC.

On this clonotype itself: A much larger clone lies a single base off, so this may be a read error. V is TRBV14 and J is TRBJ1-2, with D possibly TRBD1 on 5 matching bases. CDR3 size: 13 residues. The V gene lost 5 bases and the J gene lost 4 bases, with 11 bases spanning the gap. In germline, CDR1 is SGHDN, CDR2 FVKESK. The CDR3 DNA follows: TGTGCCAGCAGCAGTGGGGGGTTCTATGGCTACACCTTC. It is translated as CASSSGGFYGYTF.

In its sample, this clonotype was seen once. The chain couples TRBV7-2 to TRBJ1-3; no definite D call. Germline V gene lookup returns CDR1 SGHTA and CDR2 FQGNSA. The V end lost 1 base, the J end lost 7 bases, and 5 bases lay between the germline ends. The CDR3 loop spans 12 amino acids. The CDR3 loop reads CASSLGANTIYF. The CDR3 coding sequence is TGTGCCAGCAGCTTAGGGGCGAACACCATATATTTT.

This chain uses TRBV20-1 with TRBJ1-4; 11 bases are a match to TRBD1. With 3 bases clipped from V and 5 bases from J, the junction kept 5 bases outside the gene matches. This CDR3 region has 15 residues. CDR1 and CDR2 (germline): DFQATT, SNEGSKA (reference sequence). The CDR3 nucleotides read TGCAGTGCTAGCTTACGGGACAGGGGGAATGAAAAACTGTTTTTT. Translated, it gives CSASLRDRGNEKLFF.

This clonotype appeared many times. The chain recombines TRBV7-9 with TRBJ1-1; 7 bases align to TRBD1. From germline, CDR1 is SEHNR and CDR2 FQNEAQ (reference sequence). The length of the CDR3 is 12 residues. With 6 bases clipped from V and 6 bases from J, the junction kept 4 bases outside the gene matches. The CDR3 coding sequence is TGTGCCAGCAGGCCGCAGGGGGCTGAAGCTTTCTTT. This codes for CASRPQGAEAFF.

The sample holds many counts of this clonotype. This chain uses TRBV9 with TRBJ1-6; D may be TRBD1 (5 bases). The CDR3 spans 16 residues. Deletions cut 0 bases from V and 10 bases from J, with 17 bases between. Germline CDR1 is SGDLS and CDR2 is YYNGEE. The CDR3 is CASSVGQPLMISPLHF. In DNA form, the CDR3 reads TGTGCCAGCAGCGTAGGACAGCCCTTAATGATCTCACCCCTCCACTTT.

The J gene is TRBJ2-5, the V gene TRBV3-1; no clear D. This CDR3 region has 15 residues. V was cut by 0 bases and J by 5 bases, with 13 bases left in between. CDR1 LGHDT and CDR2 YNNKEL come from the germline V gene (reference sequence). Here the CDR3 DNA reads TGTGCCAGCAGCCAAGATCGGATATCGGCGGAGACCCAGTACTTC. Translation: CASSQDRISAETQYF.

The chain joins TRBV15 to TRBJ2-7; TRBD1 matches at 9 bases. The J segment lost 4 bases and the V segment lost 2 bases, leaving 3 bases of the junction unmatched. CDR1 is LNHNV and CDR2 is YYDKDF in the germline V gene (reference sequence). The CDR3 has 14 amino acids. The CDR3 spells CATSRTGGAYEQYF. The CDR3 region has the DNA TGTGCCACCAGCAGAACAGGGGGCGCGTACGAGCAGTACTTC.

The chain uses TRBV11-2 and TRBJ2-7; 7 nucleotides match TRBD2. Germline V gene data show CDR1 as SGHAT and CDR2 as FQNNGV. J gave up 3 bases and V 6 bases, and 11 bases lay outside the gene matches. CDR3 size: 15 residues. Here the CDR3 DNA reads TGTGCCAGCAGTTTTGGAGCGGGGTTTATCTACGAGCAGTACTTC. It translates to CASSFGAGFIYEQYF.

The gene calls are TRBV25-1 and TRBJ2-1, with 14 bases aligning to TRBD2. This CDR3 region has 15 residues. Germline CDR1 MGHDK, CDR2 SYGVNS. V lost 6 bases to trimming and J lost 7 bases; unmatched junction nucleotides: 5. The CDR3 sequence: CASSVGTSGRNEQFF. CDR3 bases: TGTGCCAGCAGCGTGGGGACTAGCGGGAGAAATGAGCAGTTCTTC.

V and J are TRBV4-1 and TRBJ1-2; 8 bases are a match to TRBD1. This CDR3 is 15 amino acids long. Germline CDR1 is MGHRA and CDR2 is YSYEKL. J gave up 4 bases and V 5 bases, and 9 bases lay outside the gene matches. The DNA of the CDR3 is TGCGCCAGCAGCTTCGAGACAGGGGACTTCTATGGCTACACCTTC. Translation gives CASSFETGDFYGYTF.

CDR3 protein: CAICVGLAANYGYTF. CDR3 nucleotide sequence: TGTGCCATCTGTGTGGGCCTCGCCGCGAACTATGGCTACACCTTC. The chain links TRBV10-3 to TRBJ1-2; D ambiguous. CDR1 ENHRY and CDR2 SYGVKD come from the germline V gene. V dropped 8 bases and J dropped 2 bases, with 18 bases sitting between them. The CDR3 consists of 15 residues.

V and J are TRBV19 and TRBJ2-5; 10 nucleotides agree with TRBD1. With 4 bases clipped from V and 3 bases from J, the junction kept 5 bases outside the gene matches. The CDR3 is made up of 15 amino acids. Germline V gene data show CDR1 as LNHDA and CDR2 as SQIVND (reference sequence). This CDR3 reads CASSNAGTGEETQYF. CDR3 sequence (DNA): TGTGCCAGTAGTAACGCCGGGACAGGGGAAGAGACCCAGTACTTC.

This clonotype was picked up a small number of times. The rearrangement joins TRBV30 to TRBJ1-3, with D possibly TRBD1 on 6 matching bases. Per germline, CDR1 GTSNPN and CDR2 SVGIG (reference sequence). There are 12 residues in the CDR3. Trimming pared 8 bases from V and 0 bases from J, leaving 8 bases between. CDR3 sequence reads: CAADSSGNTIYF. CDR3 sequence (DNA): TGTGCCGCGGACAGCTCTGGAAACACCATATATTTT.

This chain links TRBV20-1 with TRBJ2-2, with a possible D match to TRBD2 (6 bases). V was pared by 0 bases and J by 4 bases, with 12 bases between. Germline-derived CDR1 and CDR2 are DFQATT and SNEGSKA (reference sequence). The CDR3 is 15 residues long. The CDR3 DNA sequence: TGCAGTGCTAGAGATCAGCGGGCCACCACCGGGGAGCTGTTTTTT. Protein product: CSARDQRATTGELFF.

This clonotype was counted ten times or more. The rearrangement links TRBV2 to TRBJ1-4; TRBD1 matches 9 bases. CDR1 is SNHLY and CDR2 is FYNNEI in the germline V gene. The CDR3 loop spans 13 amino acids. V lost 9 bases, J lost 5 bases, and 4 bases stayed unmatched. CDR3 amino acids: CASNRGQNEKLFF. CDR3 coding DNA: TGTGCCAGTAACAGGGGGCAGAATGAAAAACTGTTTTTT.

This sequence joins TRBV25-1 and TRBJ1-1; 9 bases line up with TRBD1. Trimming at V came to 6 bases and at J to 12 bases, leaving 14 bases not matched to a gene. This CDR3 contains 14 residues. The germline CDR1 and CDR2 sequences are MGHDK and SYGVNS. CDR3 DNA sequence: TGTGCCAGCAGCAGTGATCTGGGGACAGGGAGGACTTTCTTT. It yields the protein CASSSDLGTGRTFF.

The V call is TRBV25-1, the J call TRBJ2-5; the D gene is possibly TRBD2 (5 bases). CDR3 length equals 14 residues. Germline CDR1 MGHDK, CDR2 SYGVNS. V was trimmed by 0 bases and J by 4 bases, leaving 9 bases between them. CDR3 sequence reads: CASSEYGMGETQYF. The CDR3 DNA is TGTGCCAGCAGTGAATACGGGATGGGAGAGACCCAGTACTTC.

This clonotype was seen many times. The V gene is TRBV7-3, the J gene TRBJ1-1; D is undetermined. Germline values: CDR1 SGHTA, CDR2 FQGTGA. The CDR3 sequence is 13 residues long. V was shortened by 4 bases and J by 1 base, with 7 bases between the two germline ends. This CDR3 reads CASSSQQNTEAFF. CDR3 coding DNA: TGTGCCAGCAGCTCACAACAGAACACTGAAGCTTTCTTT.

About this clonotype itself: A read error may be the cause here, since a much bigger clone is one base away. The rearrangement uses TRBV10-3 and TRBJ1-2; possibly TRBD1 for D (6 bases). This CDR3 has 15 residues. V was trimmed by 11 bases and J by 4 bases, leaving 23 bases between them. From germline, CDR1 is ENHRY and CDR2 SYGVKD. Written as DNA, the CDR3 is TGTGCCGGCAGTTACTCGAACAGGGTTGCCTATGGCTACACCTTC. Its translation is CAGSYSNRVAYGYTF.

The chain uses TRBV10-3 and TRBJ1-1; 7 positions match TRBD1. This CDR3 has 14 amino acids. V lost 6 bases to trimming and J lost 4 bases; unmatched junction nucleotides: 8. Germline values: CDR1 ENHRY, CDR2 SYGVKD. CDR3 loop: CAISANRGSTEAFF. CDR3 in DNA: TGTGCCATCAGCGCAAACAGGGGTAGCACTGAAGCTTTCTTT.

V and J are TRBV7-2 and TRBJ1-6; the D is unclear. The V gene's germline CDR1 is SGHTA and CDR2 FQGNSA. V lost 11 bases to trimming and J lost 10 bases, with 24 bases between them. The CDR3 has 15 residues. CDR3 region: CAWSALKGWRSPLHF. The CDR3 nucleotides are TGTGCCTGGAGTGCCTTGAAGGGTTGGAGGTCACCCCTCCACTTT.